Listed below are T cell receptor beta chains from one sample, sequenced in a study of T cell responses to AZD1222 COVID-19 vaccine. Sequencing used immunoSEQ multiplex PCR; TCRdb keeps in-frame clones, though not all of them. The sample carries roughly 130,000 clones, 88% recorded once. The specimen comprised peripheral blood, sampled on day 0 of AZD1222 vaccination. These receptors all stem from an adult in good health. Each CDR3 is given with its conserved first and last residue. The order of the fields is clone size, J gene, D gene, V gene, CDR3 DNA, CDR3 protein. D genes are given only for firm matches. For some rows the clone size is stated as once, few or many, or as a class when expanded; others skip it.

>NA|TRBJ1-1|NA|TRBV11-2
TGTGCCAGCAGCCCACGGGACGGAATGAACACTGAAGCTTTCTTT
CASSPRDGMNTEAFF
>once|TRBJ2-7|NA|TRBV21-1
TGTGCCAGCAGGACCTCGGAGCAGTACTTC
CASRTSEQYF
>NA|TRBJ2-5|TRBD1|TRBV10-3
TGTGCCATATCTATGGGACAGCAAGAGACCCAGTACTTC
CAISMGQQETQYF
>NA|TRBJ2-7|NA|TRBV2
TGTGCCAGCAGTGGGCAGGTCCCAAGAGAGCAGTACTTC
CASSGQVPREQYF
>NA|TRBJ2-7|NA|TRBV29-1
TGCAGCGTTCGAGACCAGGTCAGCTCCTACGAGCAGTACTTC
CSVRDQVSSYEQYF
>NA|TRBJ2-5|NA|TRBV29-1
TGCAGCGCTGCCCGGGGGCGAGAGACCCAGTACTTC
CSAARGRETQYF
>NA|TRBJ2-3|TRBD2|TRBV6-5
TGTGCCAGCAGGGCGACTAGCGGGGGCACAGATACGCAGTATTTT
CASRATSGGTDTQYF
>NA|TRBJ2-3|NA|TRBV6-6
TGTGCCAGCAGTTACTCACAGGGCCATACGCAGTATTTT
CASSYSQGHTQYF
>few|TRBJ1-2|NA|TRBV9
TGTGCCAGCAGCGACCCCGACAGCAAAACCTTC
CASSDPDSKTF
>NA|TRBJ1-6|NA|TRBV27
TGTGCCAGCGGCCCCACGACCCTCTATAATTCACCCCTCCACTTT
CASGPTTLYNSPLHF
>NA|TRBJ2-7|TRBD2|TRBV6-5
TGTGCCAGCAGTTTACCCCCGGGGGGCGAGCAGTACTTC
CASSLPPGGEQYF
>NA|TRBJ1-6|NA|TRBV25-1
TGTGCCAGCTCCAGGGCGGACTATAATTCACCCCTCCACTTT
CASSRADYNSPLHF
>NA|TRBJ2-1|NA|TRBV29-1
TGCAGCGTTTCGGGCGGGGGCCCTCAGGGGCAGTTCTTC
CSVSGGGPQGQFF
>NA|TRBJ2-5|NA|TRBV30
TGTGCCTGGACCCCCCCGAGAGCCCAAGAGACCCAGTACTTC
CAWTPPRAQETQYF
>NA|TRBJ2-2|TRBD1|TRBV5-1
TGCGCCAGCAGCTTGGCAAGGACAGGGACTCTCACCGGGGAGCTGTTTTTT
CASSLARTGTLTGELFF
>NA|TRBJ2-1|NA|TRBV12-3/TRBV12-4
TGTGCCAGCAGGGCTCGACACGCCAATGAGCAGTTCTTC
CASRARHANEQFF
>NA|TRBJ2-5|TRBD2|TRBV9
TGTGCCAGCAGCGTAGGAGGCGGGGGGGGAGAGACCCAGTACTTC
CASSVGGGGGETQYF
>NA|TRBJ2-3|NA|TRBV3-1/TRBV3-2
TGTGCCAGCAGTGGGGGTCAACGCACAGATACGCAGTATTTT
CASSGGQRTDTQYF
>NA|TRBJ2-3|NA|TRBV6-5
TGTGCCAGCAGTACGGGCAGAAAGACGCAGTATTTT
CASSTGRKTQYF
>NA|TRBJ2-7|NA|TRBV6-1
TGTGCCAGCAGTGACAGTTCCTACGAGCAGTACTTC
CASSDSSYEQYF
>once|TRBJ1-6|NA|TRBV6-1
TGTGCCAGCAGCGAAGTGGGAACAGGAGCTTATAATTCACCCCTCCACTTT
CASSEVGTGAYNSPLHF
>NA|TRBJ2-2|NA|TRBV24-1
TGTGCCACCAGTGATCCGGGGCGGGGACTGACCGGGGAGCTGTTTTTT
CATSDPGRGLTGELFF
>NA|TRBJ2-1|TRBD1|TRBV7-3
TGTGCCAGCAGCTTTTACAGGGGAGATGAGCAGTTCTTC
CASSFYRGDEQFF
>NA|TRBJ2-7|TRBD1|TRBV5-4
TGTGCCAGCAGCCCTGGACAGGGGATGCACGAGCAGTACTTC
CASSPGQGMHEQYF
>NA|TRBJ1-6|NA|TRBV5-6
TGTGCCAGCAGCGCCGGGGTCGGGGGTGGCTACTCACCCCTCCACTTT
CASSAGVGGGYSPLHF
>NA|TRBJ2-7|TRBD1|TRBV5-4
TGTGCCAGCAGCCCACAGGGGGGCCTCTCCTACGAGCAGTACTTC
CASSPQGGLSYEQYF
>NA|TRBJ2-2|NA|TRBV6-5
TGTGCCAGCAAGGGTCCGAACACCGGGGAGCTGTTTTTT
CASKGPNTGELFF
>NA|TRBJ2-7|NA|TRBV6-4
TGTGCCAGCGGGCGGGCGTTACAGGGTTACGAGCAGTACTTC
CASGRALQGYEQYF
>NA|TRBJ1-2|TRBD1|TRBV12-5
TGTGCTAGTGGTTGGGGGCAGGGGGGCTATGGCTACACCTTC
CASGWGQGGYGYTF
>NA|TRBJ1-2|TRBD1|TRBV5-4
TGTGCCAGCAGCTTGGATGGGACAGGTCATGGCTACACCTTC
CASSLDGTGHGYTF
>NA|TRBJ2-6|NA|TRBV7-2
TGTGCCAGCAGCTTAGGTGGGGGTGTGGCTGGGGCCAACGTCCTGACTTTC
CASSLGGGVAGANVLTF
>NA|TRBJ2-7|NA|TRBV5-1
TGCGCCAGCAGCTTGCTAGGACCGACGGAGGGCGAGCAGTACTTC
CASSLLGPTEGEQYF
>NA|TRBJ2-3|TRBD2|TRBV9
TGTGCCAGCAGCGGGTATTTAGCGGGAGGGCCTCGTACGCAGTATTTT
CASSGYLAGGPRTQYF
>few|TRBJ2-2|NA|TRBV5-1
TGCGCCAGCAGCTTTCACAGGGTATCGGGCACCGGGGAGCTGTTTTTT
CASSFHRVSGTGELFF
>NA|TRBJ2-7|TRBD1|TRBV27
TGTGCCAGCAGTTTACCCAACAGGGGGCGGGAACCCTACGAGCAGTACTTC
CASSLPNRGREPYEQYF